The text below deals with one T cell receptor beta chain. This CDR3 region has 11 residues. Trimming cost V 2 bases and J 8 bases, with 6 bases left between them. Germline CDR1 and CDR2: MDHEN and SYDVKM. In the original workflow: Amplification of reference gene primers provided the estimated nucleated cell counts. Here immunoSEQ multiplex PCR was the method, and the copy in TCRdb shows in-frame clones only, minus some. V, J and clone size are taken as reported in that table, and D and trimming were inferred from the DNA itself. The sample gives 100,000 to 120,000 clones, over 65% of which show up once; roughly 3.8% is in the top ten. These data originate in a study of blood T cell repertoires in COVID-19. Study information: From T cells, B-cell-depleted T cells, or PBMCs came the material, which was cDNA or gDNA.

This chain links TRBV28 with TRBJ1-1; D uncertain. Sequencing used peripheral blood. This receptor was taken from a woman aged 80 or over with acute or convalescent COVID-19. The DNA for the CDR3 is TGTGCCAGCAGTTTAGGGCCAGAAGCTTTCTTT. As protein: CASSLGPEAFF.